What follows are 18 T cell receptor beta chains derived from one specimen sequenced in a study of CD8 T cells in ankylosing spondylitis. Using its own MiXCR run on the 5' RACE reads, TCRdb lists one record per CDR3 protein. The sample consists of approximately 500,000 distinct CDR3 sequences, roughly an eighth of them appearing once. Study-wide results and caveats: Characteristic, it appeared, of ankylosing spondylitis blood was a TCR beta motif of fewer than 10 highly homologous variants.

No antigens are known for them. Sample: blood, either unsorted or a sorted T cell fraction (not recorded which). Receptors were obtained from a male donor with ankylosing spondylitis.

This clonotype came up a few times. The rearrangement joins TRBV12-3 or TRBV12-4 to TRBJ1-1; D is unclear. This CDR3 is 15 amino acids long. The V and J ends lost 6 bases and 3 bases respectively, with 17 bases between them. CDR3 sequence (DNA): TGTGCCAGCAGCCCGGGCAATGGGTGGGACACTGAAGCTTTCTTT. It is translated as CASSPGNGWDTEAFF.

V is TRBV20-1 and J is TRBJ2-3, with D possibly matching TRBD1 (5 bases). CDR1 is DFQATT and CDR2 is SNEGSKA in the germline V gene (reference sequence). The V end was cut by 0 bases, the J end by 4 bases, with 8 bases between. The CDR3 is made up of 13 amino acids. CDR3 sequence reads: CSAREWGADTQYF. In DNA, the CDR3 is TGCAGTGCTAGAGAATGGGGCGCAGATACGCAGTATTTT.

This clonotype came up a few times. V usage is TRBV12-3 or TRBV12-4 and J usage is TRBJ1-4, with 7 bases identical to TRBD1. This CDR3 comprises 16 residues. Trimming took 5 bases from V and 7 from J; bases not matched to a gene: 13. The CDR3 nucleotides are TGTGCCAGCAGTCGATATACGACAGGGTTCGGTGAAAAACTGTTTTTT. Amino acid sequence: CASSRYTTGFGEKLFF.

The table lists this clonotype with many counts. The V gene is TRBV11-3, the J gene TRBJ2-1; D uncertain. The length of the CDR3 is 11 residues. V was pared by 3 bases and J by 8 bases, with 5 bases between. Germline V gene data show CDR1 as SGHNT and CDR2 as YENEEA. In nucleotides, the CDR3 is TGTGCCAGCAGCTTTCATCATGAGCAGTTCTTC. This sequence encodes CASSFHHEQFF.

There are many counts of this clonotype. This chain links TRBV5-1 with TRBJ1-1; D is undetermined. The V end lost 0 bases, the J end lost 5 bases, and 11 bases lay between the germline ends. The CDR3 totals 14 residues. The germline V gene encodes CDR1 SGHRS and CDR2 YFSETQ. CDR3 bases: TGCGCCAGCAGCTTGGATGGGGTTGAAACTGAAGCTTTCTTT. Translation gives CASSLDGVETEAFF.

The V gene is TRBV18, the J gene TRBJ2-1; D call uncertain. V was shortened by 2 bases and J by 8 bases, with 7 bases between the two germline ends. The V gene's germline CDR1 is KGHSH and CDR2 LQKENI. This CDR3 region has 12 residues. CDR3 region: CASSPGFDEQFF. Written as DNA, the CDR3 is TGTGCCAGCTCACCAGGGTTCGATGAGCAGTTCTTC.

This clonotype was recorded a few times. The chain carries TRBV5-1 and TRBJ1-2, with D hard to call. This CDR3 spans 16 amino acids. Deletions cut 7 bases from V and 3 bases from J, with 22 bases between. The germline V gene has CDR1 SGHRS and CDR2 YFSETQ. CDR3 in DNA: TGCGCCAGCTCGAATGGAGAAGGGCAGTTTTACTATGGCTACACCTTC. Translation gives CASSNGEGQFYYGYTF.

This clonotype was detected a few times. The rearrangement links TRBV29-1 to TRBJ1-1; possibly TRBD1 for D (5 bases). The V gene lost 2 bases and the J gene lost 4 bases, with 23 bases spanning the gap. Germline-derived CDR1 and CDR2 are SQVTM and ANQGSEA. The CDR3 is made up of 17 amino acids. CDR3 nucleotide sequence: TGCAGCGTTGAAACTTTAGGAGCAGGCTGGGGGGGCACTGAAGCTTTCTTT. It is translated as CSVETLGAGWGGTEAFF.

This chain joins TRBV24-1 and TRBJ2-7; 13 bases align to TRBD2. The CDR3 is 17 residues long. In germline, CDR1 is KGHDR, CDR2 SFDVKD. V dropped 5 bases and J dropped 2; count of bases not matched to a gene: 8. CDR3 residues: CATSGPPGLAGTYEQYF. CDR3 bases: TGTGCCACCAGTGGCCCCCCGGGACTAGCGGGGACCTACGAGCAGTACTTC.

This clonotype occurred a few times. CDR3 sequence: CASLGRSSYNEQFF. The CDR3, as DNA: TGTGCCAGCCTCGGCAGGAGCTCCTACAATGAGCAGTTCTTC. The chain couples TRBV7-6 to TRBJ2-1; D remains unclear. The CDR3 runs to 14 residues. Looked up from germline, CDR1 is SGHVS and CDR2 is FNYEAQ. V was cut by 8 bases and J by 0 bases, with 11 bases left in between.

This clonotype turned up a few times. The V gene is TRBV10-2, the J gene TRBJ2-5; D perhaps matches TRBD2 (7 bases). V lost 4 bases and J 4 bases, leaving 19 bases between the germline ends. CDR3 size: 16 residues. Per the germline V gene, CDR1 is WSHSY and CDR2 is SAAADI. The CDR3 here is CASSAPRGGSLETQYF. DNA for the CDR3: TGCGCCAGCAGTGCCCCCAGGGGCGGGAGTTTAGAGACCCAGTACTTC.

This clonotype came up a few times. The chain joins TRBV7-9 to TRBJ1-2; D unresolved. With 11 bases removed from V and 8 bases from J, the gap between germline ends came to 18 bases. From germline, CDR1 is SEHNR and CDR2 FQNEAQ (reference sequence). The CDR3 is made up of 12 amino acids. The DNA of the CDR3 is TGTGCCGGCGCGAGGGTCTTAGTGGGCTACACCTTC. Translation gives CAGARVLVGYTF.

The chain recombines TRBV5-1 with TRBJ1-1; the D gene is possibly TRBD1 (5 bases). The germline V and J ends were trimmed by 4 bases and 7 bases, with 14 bases remaining between them. The CDR3 is made up of 13 amino acids. The germline gives CDR1 SGHRS, CDR2 YFSETQ. CDR3 residues: CASSPRTPNEAFF. CDR3 nucleotide sequence: TGCGCCAGCAGCCCGCGGACACCGAATGAAGCTTTCTTT.

This clonotype was observed a handful of times. The gene calls are TRBV2 and TRBJ2-5; 10 nucleotides match TRBD2. The length of the CDR3 is 15 residues. CDR1 and CDR2 (germline): SNHLY, FYNNEI. Unmatched junction bases numbered 4, after V lost 5 bases and J lost 1 base. The CDR3 protein is CASSWEREGQETQYF. The CDR3 DNA reads as TGTGCCAGCAGTTGGGAGCGGGAGGGCCAAGAGACCCAGTACTTC. The variable domain in full, with the rest retrieved from reference TRBV2 and TRBJ2-5, is EPEVTQTPSHQVTQMGQEVILRCVPISNHLYFYWYRQILGQKVEFLVSFYNNEISEKSEIFDDQFSVERPDGSNFTLKIRSTKLEDSAMYFCASSWEREGQETQYFGPGTRLLVL.

The V call is TRBV20-1, the J call TRBJ2-7, with D possibly matching TRBD2 (7 bases). The CDR3 is 14 residues long. V was pared by 1 base and J by 5 bases, with 15 bases between. Germline CDR1 is DFQATT and CDR2 is SNEGSKA (reference sequence). Written as DNA, the CDR3 is TGCAGTGCTAGAGTGCCGGGGGGCGGGAACGAGCAGTACTTC. Protein: CSARVPGGGNEQYF.

The chain joins TRBV20-1 to TRBJ2-1, with TRBD2 matching over 8 bases. The length of the CDR3 is 14 residues. Germline CDR1 DFQATT, CDR2 SNEGSKA (reference sequence). V lost 3 bases to trimming and J lost 10 bases; unmatched junction nucleotides: 11. CDR3 nucleotides: TGCAGTGCTAGGGGGGGACTAGGGGTCGACGAGCAGTTCTTC. Protein: CSARGGLGVDEQFF.

This clonotype was counted between two and nine times. The chain is built from TRBV5-1 and TRBJ2-7, with a possible D match to TRBD2 (6 bases). The CDR3 has 13 amino acids. Trimming took off 0 bases at V and 5 bases at J, with 9 bases between the two ends. Germline loops: CDR1 SGHRS, CDR2 YFSETQ. The CDR3 nucleotides are TGCGCCAGCAGCTTGGGCCCGGGGGACGAGCAGTACGTC. Translated: CASSLGPGDEQYV.

The table lists this clonotype with many counts. This chain joins TRBV7-9 and TRBJ2-4; D is perhaps TRBD1 (6 bases). The V end lost 1 base, the J end lost 7 bases, and 8 bases lay between the germline ends. The CDR3 is made up of 13 amino acids. The germline CDR1 and CDR2 sequences are SEHNR and FQNEAQ (reference sequence). The CDR3 sequence is CASSLGQVNIQYF. The CDR3 coding sequence is TGTGCCAGCAGCTTAGGACAGGTGAACATTCAGTACTTC.